A selection of T cell receptor beta chains follows, all from one sample in a study of Graves' ophthalmopathy and Graves' hyperthyroidism. TCRdb ran MiXCR on the multiplex PCR reads and lists one entry per CDR3 protein. The sample contains about 1.1 million distinct CDR3 sequences, 35% to 40% of which appear only once. The sequenced sample was peripheral blood or thyroid tissue (not recorded which). The receptors here all came from an adult man with Graves' hyperthyroidism. The CDR3 runs from the conserved cysteine through the conserved F or W. D genes are given only for firm matches. Size is omitted from some rows. Given values are once, few, many or a class for expanded clones.

abundance: few
d_gene: NA
v_gene: TRBV7-2
j_gene: TRBJ2-7
CDR3nt: TGTGCCAGCAGCTCACAGGTACAGAACTACGAGCAGTACTTC
CDR3aa: CASSSQVQNYEQYF

abundance: NA
d_gene: TRBD1
v_gene: TRBV11-2
j_gene: TRBJ2-6
CDR3nt: TGTGCCAGCAGACTTCCGGGACAGGGAGCTGGGGCCAACGTCCTGACTTTC
CDR3aa: CASRLPGQGAGANVLTF

abundance: few
d_gene: TRBD1
v_gene: TRBV7-2
j_gene: TRBJ2-7
CDR3nt: TGTGCCAGCAGCTTAACCCCACTCCGGGACAGTCCCTACGAGCAGTACTTC
CDR3aa: CASSLTPLRDSPYEQYF

abundance: NA
d_gene: TRBD1
v_gene: TRBV28
j_gene: TRBJ1-6
CDR3nt: TGTGCTGGGACAGGGCCGATTTCACCCCTCCACTTT
CDR3aa: CAGTGPISPLHF

abundance: many
d_gene: NA
v_gene: TRBV6-5
j_gene: TRBJ2-7
CDR3nt: TGTGCCAGCAGGGGCGAGGGGTACGAGCAGTACTTC
CDR3aa: CASRGEGYEQYF

abundance: NA
d_gene: NA
v_gene: TRBV29-1
j_gene: TRBJ1-5
CDR3nt: TGCAGCGTTGAAGAGCGGAGGGAAGAGACCCAGCATTTT
CDR3aa: CSVEERREETQHF

abundance: many
d_gene: NA
v_gene: TRBV20-1
j_gene: TRBJ2-7
CDR3nt: TGCAGTGCCGAGGGGCGGTACGAGCAGTACTTC
CDR3aa: CSAEGRYEQYF

abundance: few
d_gene: NA
v_gene: TRBV19
j_gene: TRBJ2-7
CDR3nt: TGTGCCAGTAGTATAAGCTCTATAGGAACCGTCGAGCAGTACTTC
CDR3aa: CASSISSIGTVEQYF

abundance: NA
d_gene: NA
v_gene: TRBV29-1
j_gene: TRBJ1-1
CDR3nt: TGCAGCGTTGAGGGGACGGCCGCTGAAGCTTTCTTT
CDR3aa: CSVEGTAAEAFF

abundance: NA
d_gene: NA
v_gene: TRBV24-1
j_gene: TRBJ2-5
CDR3nt: TGTGCCACCCCAGGAGAGGGACCCTGGCCAGAGACCCAGTACTTC
CDR3aa: CATPGEGPWPETQYF

abundance: many
d_gene: NA
v_gene: TRBV7-2
j_gene: TRBJ2-7
CDR3nt: TGTGCCAGCAGCTTAGGCCAGTGGGGCTACGAGCAGTACTTC
CDR3aa: CASSLGQWGYEQYF

abundance: NA
d_gene: TRBD1
v_gene: TRBV20-1
j_gene: TRBJ2-7
CDR3nt: TGCAGTGTACAGGGGGACCACGAGCAGTACTTC
CDR3aa: CSVQGDHEQYF

abundance: NA
d_gene: NA
v_gene: TRBV20-1
j_gene: TRBJ1-6
CDR3nt: TGCAGCGCTACGGGACACGGCAATTCACCCCTCCACTTT
CDR3aa: CSATGHGNSPLHF

abundance: many
d_gene: TRBD1
v_gene: TRBV29-1
j_gene: TRBJ2-7
CDR3nt: TGCAGCGTTGAAGCGACGACCCTAAGACAGGGGGCGCCCGAGCAGTACTTC
CDR3aa: CSVEATTLRQGAPEQYF

abundance: NA
d_gene: TRBD1
v_gene: TRBV20-1
j_gene: TRBJ2-7
CDR3nt: TGCAGTGCTGGAGAACACAGGGGCCCCTACGAGCAGTACTTC
CDR3aa: CSAGEHRGPYEQYF

abundance: NA
d_gene: TRBD1
v_gene: TRBV19
j_gene: TRBJ1-5
CDR3nt: TGTGCCAGTAATAGGGGACAGCGCCGCCAGCATTTT
CDR3aa: CASNRGQRRQHF

abundance: NA
d_gene: NA
v_gene: TRBV7-2
j_gene: TRBJ2-2
CDR3nt: TGTGCCAGCAGCTTATTTGCGGGAACCGGGGAGCTGTTTTTT
CDR3aa: CASSLFAGTGELFF

abundance: many
d_gene: TRBD2
v_gene: TRBV24-1
j_gene: TRBJ2-5
CDR3nt: TGTGCCACCAGTGATCCTAGGACTAGCGGGAGGCAGCAAGAGACCCAGTACTTC
CDR3aa: CATSDPRTSGRQQETQYF

abundance: many
d_gene: NA
v_gene: TRBV6-5
j_gene: TRBJ2-5
CDR3nt: TGTGCCAGCAGTTACGACTGGGACCCGAAAGAGACCCAGTACTTC
CDR3aa: CASSYDWDPKETQYF

abundance: once
d_gene: NA
v_gene: TRBV29-1
j_gene: TRBJ2-5
CDR3nt: TGCAGCGTTAAAAGGCAGGGACCACAAGAGACCCAGTACTTC
CDR3aa: CSVKRQGPQETQYF

abundance: many
d_gene: TRBD2
v_gene: TRBV7-9
j_gene: TRBJ2-2
CDR3nt: TGTGCCAGCAGCTTACCGGGACTAGCCGGCGCCGGGGAGCTGTTTTTT
CDR3aa: CASSLPGLAGAGELFF

abundance: once
d_gene: TRBD1
v_gene: TRBV10-3
j_gene: TRBJ2-6
CDR3nt: TGTGCCACTACGGGCGTGACAGGGGGCAACGTCCTGACTTTC
CDR3aa: CATTGVTGGNVLTF

abundance: many
d_gene: NA
v_gene: TRBV7-9
j_gene: TRBJ2-7
CDR3nt: TGTGCCAGCAGCGTGACCGTCGAGCAGTACTTC
CDR3aa: CASSVTVEQYF

abundance: few
d_gene: NA
v_gene: TRBV7-2
j_gene: TRBJ2-7
CDR3nt: TGTGCCAGCAGCCAATTACCGGGACTCCCCTACGAGCAGTACTTC
CDR3aa: CASSQLPGLPYEQYF

abundance: many
d_gene: TRBD1
v_gene: TRBV12-5
j_gene: TRBJ1-1
CDR3nt: TGTGCTAGTGGCAGACAGGGGAACACTGAAGCTTTCTTT
CDR3aa: CASGRQGNTEAFF

abundance: NA
d_gene: NA
v_gene: TRBV25-1
j_gene: TRBJ1-4
CDR3nt: TGTGCCAGCAGTTTAGGGGGGGCGCTTCGAAAACTGTTTTTT
CDR3aa: CASSLGGALRKLFF

abundance: NA
d_gene: NA
v_gene: TRBV4-3
j_gene: TRBJ2-7
CDR3nt: TGCGCCAGCAGCCAAGATTTCGGAAGCTCCTACGAGCAGTACTTC
CDR3aa: CASSQDFGSSYEQYF